The entry below gives a single T cell receptor (beta chain) sequence along with its context. Its antigen is not identified. The data were taken from a study of T cell responses to AZD1222 COVID-19 vaccine. Study outcomes and limitations: White British donors predominated, females outnumbered males, and clonal diversity was possibly underestimated. Of spike-specific TCRs, nearly half reportedly target regions left unmutated in variants.

Repertoires were generated with immunoSEQ multiplex PCR, while TCRdb's copy carries only in-frame clones and drops some. Among roughly 150,000 clones listed, 80% to 90% were seen once. CDR3 length equals 14 residues. Germline loops: CDR1 GTSNPN, CDR2 SVGIG (reference sequence). V lost 0 bases and J lost 3, with 9 bases in between. The chain uses TRBV30 and TRBJ1-5, with a possible D match to TRBD1 (5 bases). The sequence was obtained from an adult in good health. The specimen was peripheral blood, collected on day 0 of AZD1222 vaccination. The CDR3 spells CAWSVRRDNQPQHF. CDR3 coding DNA: TGTGCCTGGAGTGTCCGCAGGGACAATCAGCCCCAGCATTTT.